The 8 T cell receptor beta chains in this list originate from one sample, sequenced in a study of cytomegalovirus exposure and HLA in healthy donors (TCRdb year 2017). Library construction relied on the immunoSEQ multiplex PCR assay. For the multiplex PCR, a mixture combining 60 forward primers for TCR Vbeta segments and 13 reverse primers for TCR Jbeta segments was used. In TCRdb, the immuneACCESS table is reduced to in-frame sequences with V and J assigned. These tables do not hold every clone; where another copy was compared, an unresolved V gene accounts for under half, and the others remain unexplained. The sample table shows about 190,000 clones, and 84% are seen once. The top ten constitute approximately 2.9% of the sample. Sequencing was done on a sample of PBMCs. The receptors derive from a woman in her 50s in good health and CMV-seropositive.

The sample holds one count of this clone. Here the CDR3 DNA reads TGTGCCAGTAGTATATCAGGGGACTATGGCTACACCTTC. Translated: CASSISGDYGYTF. The chain is built from TRBV19 and TRBJ1-2; tentatively, D is TRBD1 (6 bases). Germline lookup yields CDR1 LNHDA and CDR2 SQIVND (reference sequence). The V gene lost 2 bases and the J gene lost 3 bases, with 7 bases spanning the gap. The CDR3 is 13 amino acids.

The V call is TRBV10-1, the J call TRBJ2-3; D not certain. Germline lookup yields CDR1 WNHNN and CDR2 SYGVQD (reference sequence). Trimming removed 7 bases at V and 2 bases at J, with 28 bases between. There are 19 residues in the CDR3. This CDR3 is CASTLRAGPGFVYTDTQYF. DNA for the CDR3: TGCGCCAGCACCCTCCGAGCAGGTCCCGGCTTCGTTTACACAGATACGCAGTATTTT.

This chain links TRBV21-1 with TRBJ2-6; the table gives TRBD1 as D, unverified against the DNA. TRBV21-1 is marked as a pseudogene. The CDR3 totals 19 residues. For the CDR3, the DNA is TGTGCCAGCAGCAACGTCTGGACAGGGAAGAACTCTGGGGCCAACGTCCTGACTTTC. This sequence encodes CASSNVWTGKNSGANVLTF.

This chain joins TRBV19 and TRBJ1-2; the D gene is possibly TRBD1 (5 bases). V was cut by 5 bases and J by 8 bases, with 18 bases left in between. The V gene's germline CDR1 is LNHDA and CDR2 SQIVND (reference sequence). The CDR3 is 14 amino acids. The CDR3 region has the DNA TGTGCCAGTAGTGCCAGAGCCGGGACTGGCGGCTACACCTTC. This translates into CASSARAGTGGYTF.

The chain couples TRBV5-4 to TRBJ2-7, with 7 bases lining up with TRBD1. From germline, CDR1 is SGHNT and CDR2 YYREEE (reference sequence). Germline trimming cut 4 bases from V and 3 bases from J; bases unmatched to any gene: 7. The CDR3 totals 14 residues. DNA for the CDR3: TGTGCCAGCAGCAACCCCGGGACAGTCTACGAGCAGTACTTC. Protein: CASSNPGTVYEQYF.

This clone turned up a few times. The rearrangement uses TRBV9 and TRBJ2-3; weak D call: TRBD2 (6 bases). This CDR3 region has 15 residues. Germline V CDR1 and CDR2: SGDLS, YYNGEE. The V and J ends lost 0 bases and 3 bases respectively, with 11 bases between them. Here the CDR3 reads CASSVGAGQTDTQYF. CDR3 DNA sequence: TGTGCCAGCAGCGTAGGAGCGGGCCAGACAGATACGCAGTATTTT.

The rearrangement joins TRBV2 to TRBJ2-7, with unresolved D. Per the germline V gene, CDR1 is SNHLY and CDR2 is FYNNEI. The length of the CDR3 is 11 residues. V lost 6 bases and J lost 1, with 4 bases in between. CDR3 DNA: TGTGCCAGCAGCCAATCCTACGAGCAGTACTTC. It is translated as CASSQSYEQYF.

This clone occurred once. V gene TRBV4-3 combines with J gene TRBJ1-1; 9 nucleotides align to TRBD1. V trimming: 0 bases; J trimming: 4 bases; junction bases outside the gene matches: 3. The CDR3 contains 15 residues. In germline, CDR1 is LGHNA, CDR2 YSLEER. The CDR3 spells CASSQETTGGTEAFF. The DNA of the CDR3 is TGCGCCAGCAGCCAAGAAACGACAGGGGGCACTGAAGCTTTCTTT.